These T cell receptor beta chains were read from a single sample in a study of T cell changes during pregnancy in multiple sclerosis. Clones were sequenced by immunoSEQ multiplex PCR, and TCRdb holds only the in-frame ones, with some missing. This repertoire shows approximately 130,000 clones, about 96% found once; its top ten account for roughly 0.45%. Here the sequenced sample was peripheral blood, taken after pregnancy. The receptors shown here come from a female donor with multiple sclerosis, enrolled in a pregnancy study. Both conserved end residues are part of each CDR3. A D gene is named only where the DNA matches it firmly. Size is stated for part of the rows, as once, few or many counts, or as a class when the clone is expanded.

CDR3aa,CDR3nt,j_gene,v_gene,abundance,d_gene,len
CASKITGNTEAFF,TGTGCCAGTAAAATAACAGGGAACACTGAAGCTTTCTTT,TRBJ1-1,TRBV19,-,-,13
CASTLPGTVRYGYTF,TGTGCCAGCACTCTACCCGGGACAGTCCGGTATGGCTACACCTTC,TRBJ1-2,TRBV2,once,TRBD1,15
CASSVESSPYEQYF,TGTGCCAGCAGCGTAGAATCTAGCCCCTACGAGCAGTACTTC,TRBJ2-7,TRBV9,-,-,14
CASSIQMNTEAFF,TGTGCCAGTAGTATCCAAATGAACACTGAAGCTTTCTTT,TRBJ1-1,TRBV19,few,-,13
CAIRPAGASYEQYF,TGTGCCATCAGACCAGCGGGAGCGTCCTACGAGCAGTACTTC,TRBJ2-7,TRBV10-3,once,TRBD2,14
CASSLQGTGANVLTF,TGCGCCAGCAGCCTACAGGGTACTGGGGCCAACGTCCTGACTTTC,TRBJ2-6,TRBV5-1,-,-,15
CASSFYAGTRVYEQYF,TGTGCCAGCAGTTTTTATGCCGGGACTAGGGTCTACGAGCAGTACTTC,TRBJ2-7,TRBV27,-,TRBD2,16
CASRSDSLNNEQFF,TGTGCCAGCAGATCCGACTCACTAAACAATGAGCAGTTCTTC,TRBJ2-1,TRBV6-5,-,-,14
CASSSQGAVGLEAFF,TGCGCCAGCAGTTCACAGGGGGCCGTGGGCCTTGAAGCTTTCTTT,TRBJ1-1,TRBV5-1,-,TRBD1,15
CASSAAGNTGELFF,TGTGCCAGCAGTGCGGCAGGGAACACCGGGGAGCTGTTTTTT,TRBJ2-2,TRBV25-1,-,-,14
CASSQRGPSTYEQYF,TGTGCCAGCAGCCAGCGGGGACCCAGCACCTACGAGCAGTACTTC,TRBJ2-7,TRBV14,-,-,15
CASSPGTSGVSGANVLTF,TGTGCCAGCAGCCCCGGGACTAGCGGGGTCTCTGGGGCCAACGTCCTGACTTTC,TRBJ2-6,TRBV7-6,-,TRBD2,18
CASSFTGFNQPQHF,TGTGCCAGCAGCTTCACAGGTTTCAATCAGCCCCAGCATTTT,TRBJ1-5,TRBV27,-,-,14
CASSSAGGPYNEQFF,TGTGCCAGCAGCTCTGCGGGAGGGCCGTACAATGAGCAGTTCTTC,TRBJ2-1,TRBV5-6,-,TRBD2,15
CASSSSRGRNEQFF,TGTGCCAGCAGTTCTAGCCGAGGGCGCAATGAGCAGTTCTTC,TRBJ2-1,TRBV6-5,-,-,14
CASSFRDRNTEAFF,TGTGCCAGCAGTTTCCGGGACAGGAACACTGAAGCTTTCTTT,TRBJ1-1,TRBV6-5,once,TRBD1,14
CASSFRDRGTGELFF,TGTGCCAGCAGCTTCCGGGACAGGGGAACCGGGGAGCTGTTTTTT,TRBJ2-2,TRBV5-4,once,TRBD1,15
CASSLRARPYEQYF,TGTGCCAGCAGTTTGAGGGCGAGGCCCTACGAGCAGTACTTC,TRBJ2-7,TRBV27,-,-,14
CASSLAAGSYEQYF,TGTGCCAGCAGTTTAGCAGCGGGATCCTACGAGCAGTACTTC,TRBJ2-7,TRBV28,-,TRBD2,14
CASSWGGANYGYTF,TGTGCCAGCAGTTGGGGGGGGGCTAACTATGGCTACACCTTC,TRBJ1-2,TRBV28,-,-,14